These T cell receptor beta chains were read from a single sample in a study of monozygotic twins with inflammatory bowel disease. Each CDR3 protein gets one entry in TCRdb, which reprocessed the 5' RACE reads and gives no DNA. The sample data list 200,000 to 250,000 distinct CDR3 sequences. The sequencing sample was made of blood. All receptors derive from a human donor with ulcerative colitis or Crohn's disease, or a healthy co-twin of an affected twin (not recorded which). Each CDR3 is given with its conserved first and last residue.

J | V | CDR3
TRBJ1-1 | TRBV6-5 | CASSYAYLNTEAFF
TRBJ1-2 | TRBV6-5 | CASSYSAGGDYGYTF
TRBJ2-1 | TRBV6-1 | CASSEARAGGYEQFF
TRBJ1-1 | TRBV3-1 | CASSQGGTGGTEAFF
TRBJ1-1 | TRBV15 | CATSRQQGWNTEAFF
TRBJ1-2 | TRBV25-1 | CASSEAGPYGYTF
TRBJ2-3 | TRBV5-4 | CASSLLLSPTDTQYF
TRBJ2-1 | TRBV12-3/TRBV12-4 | CASSLAGGVNEQFF
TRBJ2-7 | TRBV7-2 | CASSLVTGIEQYF
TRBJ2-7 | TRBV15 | CATSFSPRGEQYF
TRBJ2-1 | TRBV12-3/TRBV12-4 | CASSLSSGRASEQFF
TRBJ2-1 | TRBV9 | CASSVASGGSNEQFF
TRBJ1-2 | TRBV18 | CASSPQRANGYTF
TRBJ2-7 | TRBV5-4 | CASSLPGQGAYEQYF
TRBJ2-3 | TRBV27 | CASSLLLAGGRDTQYF
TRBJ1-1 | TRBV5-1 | CASRHVLATEAFF
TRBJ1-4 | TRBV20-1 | CSVGRNEKLFF
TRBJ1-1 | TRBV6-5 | CASSYSHRGPEAFF
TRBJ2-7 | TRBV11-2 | CASSLLGNYEQYF
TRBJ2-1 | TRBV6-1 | CASNPREIDEQFF
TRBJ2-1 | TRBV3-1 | CASSQQGGIYNEQFF
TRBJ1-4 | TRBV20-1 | CSAARGDEKLFF
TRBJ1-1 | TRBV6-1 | CASSDQPNTEAFF
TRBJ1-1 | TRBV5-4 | CASSWGLAGNTEAFF
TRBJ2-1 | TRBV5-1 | CASSSGGLAGTNEQFF
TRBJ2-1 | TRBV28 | CASEREVGYNEQFF
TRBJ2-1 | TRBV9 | CASSVGTSGAAWNEQFF
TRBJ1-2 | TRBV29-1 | CSVVSGGYGYTF
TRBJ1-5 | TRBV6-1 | CASSEATDWTGTKSNQPQHF
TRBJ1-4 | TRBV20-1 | CSARPGQGVEKLFF
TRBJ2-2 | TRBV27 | CASSFGVAGGELFF
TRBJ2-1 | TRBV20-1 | CSASWGDEQFF
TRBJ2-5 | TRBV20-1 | CSARPGLVQETQYF
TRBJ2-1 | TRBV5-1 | CASSSWKREGKLEQFF
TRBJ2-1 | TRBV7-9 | CASSYTGTSEAHEQFF
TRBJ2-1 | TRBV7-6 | CASSPTGEKYNEQFF
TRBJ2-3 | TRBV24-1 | CATSAQGLAGADTQYF
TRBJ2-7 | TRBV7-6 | CASSLEAAGTYEQYF
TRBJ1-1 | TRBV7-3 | CASSLIAGGAGNTEAFF
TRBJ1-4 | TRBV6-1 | CASSRGLADEKLFF
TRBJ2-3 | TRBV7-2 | CASSLRVRDTQYF
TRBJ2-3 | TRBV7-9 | CASSLIRTDTQYF
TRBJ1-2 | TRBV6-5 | CASSRDNSYGYTF
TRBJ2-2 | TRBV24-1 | CATSDRLIGTVTGELFF
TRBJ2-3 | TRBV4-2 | CASSPQSTDTQYF
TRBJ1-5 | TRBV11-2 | CASSVNGGNQPQHF
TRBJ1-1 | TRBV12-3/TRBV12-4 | CASSPRQQNTEAFF
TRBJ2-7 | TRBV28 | CASSLSLGLAGTYEQYF
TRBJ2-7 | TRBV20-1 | CSATGGTTYEQYF
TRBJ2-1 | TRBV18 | CASSELLGRLLVMAFEQFF
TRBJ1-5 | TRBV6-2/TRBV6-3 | CASSRSAHNQPQHF
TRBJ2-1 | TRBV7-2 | CASSPLAGMQENEQFF
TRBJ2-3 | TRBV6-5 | CASSYSAKGTDTQYF